What follows is one T cell receptor beta chain and its context. Its antigen is as yet unknown. Germline V gene lookup returns CDR1 ENHRY and CDR2 SYGVKD. Trimming took 10 bases from V and 2 from J, leaving 14 bases between them. CDR3 length: 13 amino acids. The source of the sample is a study of blood T cells in healthy people across ages. General study points: Comparison with aged donors showed that long-lived donors had more naive CD4+ cells and higher diversity.

A second about 7 to 11 cycle PCR used barcoded and J-beta primers. MiXCR was run by TCRdb on the 5' RACE reads, yielding one entry per CDR3 protein. Among around 2 million distinct CDR3 sequences listed, 35% to 50% were seen once. The genes are TRBV10-3 and TRBJ2-5, with D possibly TRBD2 on 6 matching bases. This clonotype was sampled from a human donor in good health. Sequencing used blood. The CDR3 nucleotides read TGTGCCAGTGAGAGGGGAGGACAAGAGACCCAGTACTTC. It is translated as CASERGGQETQYF.